A selection of T cell receptor beta chains follows, all from one sample in a study of cytomegalovirus exposure and HLA in healthy donors. Clones were read by immunoSEQ multiplex PCR, and TCRdb kept only the in-frame ones, dropping some. This sample carries 38,000 or so clones, with around 10% going to the ten biggest clones. Sequencing was performed on PBMCs. Receptor source: a man aged 40-50 years in good health and CMV-seropositive. The CDR3 runs from the conserved cysteine through the conserved F or W. The D gene is left open where the match is weak. Only part of the rows carry a size: once, few, many, or a class if the clone is expanded.

clone size,D gene,J gene,V gene,CDR3 length,CDR3 protein,CDR3 DNA
-,TRBD1,TRBJ2-7,TRBV18,15,CASSPSQGANDEQYF,TGTGCCAGCTCACCTTCACAGGGGGCGAACGACGAGCAGTACTTC
-,TRBD1,TRBJ1-4,TRBV18,17,CASSPEGTGVANEKLFF,TGTGCCAGCTCACCAGAGGGGACAGGGGTAGCTAATGAAAAACTGTTTTTT
-,TRBD2,TRBJ2-1,TRBV25-1,15,CASSDTSGSRNEQFF,TGTGCCAGCAGTGATACTAGCGGGAGTCGAAATGAGCAGTTCTTC
-,-,TRBJ2-3,TRBV4-1,14,CASSQGGGIDTQYF,TGCGCCAGCAGCCAAGGCGGGGGCATAGATACGCAGTATTTT
-,-,TRBJ1-1,TRBV10-3,14,CAISESQGNTEAFF,TGTGCCATCAGTGAGTCGCAGGGGAACACTGAAGCTTTCTTT
-,TRBD2,TRBJ2-7,TRBV7-9,15,CASSLYPSGSGEQYF,TGTGCCAGCAGCCTTTACCCTAGCGGGAGTGGTGAGCAGTACTTC
-,-,TRBJ2-3,TRBV2,15,CASPDGRDSTDTQYF,TGTGCCAGCCCCGACGGGCGGGATAGCACAGATACGCAGTATTTT
-,TRBD1,TRBJ2-7,TRBV19,14,CASRGGQGPYEQYF,TGTGCCAGTAGGGGGGGACAGGGTCCCTACGAGCAGTACTTC
-,-,TRBJ2-1,TRBV20-1,11,CSARVSLEQFF,TGCAGTGCTAGAGTGAGCCTTGAGCAGTTCTTC
-,-,TRBJ1-1,TRBV5-5,15,CASSLAGGLNTEAFF,TGTGCCAGCAGCTTGGCGGGAGGTTTGAACACTGAAGCTTTCTTT
-,TRBD1,TRBJ1-1,TRBV5-1,16,CASSLMGQGASTEAFF,TGCGCCAGCAGCTTGATGGGACAGGGGGCGAGCACTGAAGCTTTCTTT
-,-,TRBJ2-1,TRBV11-3,15,CASSEGSTGYNEQFF,TGTGCCAGCAGCGAAGGGTCGACGGGGTACAATGAGCAGTTCTTC
-,TRBD1,TRBJ1-1,TRBV27,15,CASTRAGGMNTEAFF,TGTGCCAGCACGAGGGCAGGGGGCATGAACACTGAAGCTTTCTTT
-,TRBD1,TRBJ1-2,TRBV19,13,CASSGQGAAGYTF,TGTGCCAGCTCGGGACAGGGGGCTGCAGGCTACACCTTC
-,-,TRBJ1-5,TRBV30,14,CAWSVSGGQQPQHF,TGTGCCTGGAGTGTAAGCGGGGGGCAGCAGCCCCAGCATTTT
-,TRBD2,TRBJ2-1,TRBV7-3,14,CASSGGRAWDEQFF,TGTGCCAGCAGCGGCGGGAGGGCCTGGGATGAGCAGTTCTTC
-,TRBD2,TRBJ2-7,TRBV2,16,CASREGSSGGPYEQYF,TGTGCCAGCAGGGAGGGTTCATCGGGAGGCCCCTACGAGCAGTACTTC
-,-,TRBJ2-5,TRBV15,14,CATSRDRGRETQYF,TGTGCCACCAGCAGAGACAGGGGTCGGGAGACCCAGTACTTC
-,-,TRBJ1-6,TRBV28,16,CASSLERGAGNSPLHF,TGTGCCAGCAGTTTAGAGCGTGGGGCGGGGAATTCACCCCTCCACTTT
-,TRBD2,TRBJ2-7,TRBV4-1,14,CASSQGVAGYEQYF,TGCGCCAGCAGCCAAGGGGTAGCGGGGTACGAGCAGTACTTC
-,-,TRBJ2-7,TRBV7-2,16,CASSLISSGHRYEQYF,TGTGCCAGCAGCTTAATAAGCTCCGGACACCGCTACGAGCAGTACTTC
-,-,TRBJ2-1,TRBV11-2,13,CASSYQAGNEQFF,TGTGCCAGCAGCTACCAAGCAGGGAATGAGCAGTTCTTC
-,-,TRBJ1-2,TRBV10-3,15,CAISEQHGTLYGYTF,TGTGCCATCAGTGAGCAGCACGGGACACTCTATGGCTACACCTTC
-,TRBD1,TRBJ2-7,TRBV9,15,CASSVTGTGGSEQYF,TGTGCCAGCAGCGTTACCGGGACAGGGGGCTCCGAGCAGTACTTC
-,TRBD1,TRBJ2-3,TRBV13,13,CAARRQGTDTQYF,TGTGCCGCAAGAAGACAGGGGACAGATACGCAGTATTTT
-,-,TRBJ2-7,TRBV6-1,13,CASTAGQTYEQYF,TGTGCCAGCACGGCAGGCCAGACCTACGAGCAGTACTTC
-,TRBD2,TRBJ2-1,TRBV29-1,13,CSAASGGNNEQFF,TGCAGCGCGGCTAGCGGGGGAAACAATGAGCAGTTCTTC
-,-,TRBJ2-7,TRBV10-3,14,CAINPGTTSHEQYF,TGTGCCATCAACCCCGGGACAACAAGCCACGAGCAGTACTTC
-,TRBD1,TRBJ1-2,TRBV30,13,CACSTDRGNGYTF,TGTGCCTGTTCAACCGACAGGGGTAATGGCTACACCTTC
-,TRBD2,TRBJ2-1,TRBV29-1,14,CSVRAGGPGNEQFF,TGCAGCGTCCGAGCGGGAGGGCCTGGGAATGAGCAGTTCTTC
-,-,TRBJ2-7,TRBV9,15,CASSPRGGETYEQYF,TGTGCCAGCAGCCCTCGTGGGGGCGAAACCTACGAGCAGTACTTC
-,TRBD1,TRBJ2-2,TRBV15,16,CATSRGGQGSSGELFF,TGTGCCACCAGCAGAGGGGGACAGGGCTCGTCCGGGGAGCTGTTTTTT
-,TRBD2,TRBJ2-2,TRBV27,13,CASRLRGAGELFF,TGTGCCAGCAGGTTACGGGGGGCCGGGGAGCTGTTTTTT
-,-,TRBJ1-2,TRBV11-3,14,CASSLGDIPWGYTF,TGTGCCAGCAGCTTAGGTGACATACCATGGGGCTACACCTTC
-,-,TRBJ2-7,TRBV18,14,CASSPPSRNYEQYF,TGTGCCAGCTCACCACCGAGCAGGAACTACGAGCAGTACTTC
-,-,TRBJ2-2,TRBV6-5,14,CASSYSVNTGELFF,TGTGCCAGCAGTTACAGCGTGAACACCGGGGAGCTGTTTTTT
-,-,TRBJ2-1,TRBV9,16,CASSVETRLGLGEQFF,TGTGCCAGCAGCGTAGAAACTAGGCTTGGTTTGGGTGAGCAGTTCTTC
-,-,TRBJ2-7,TRBV5-1,14,CASSLSAQGYEQYF,TGCGCCAGCAGCTTGAGTGCGCAGGGCTACGAGCAGTACTTC
-,TRBD1,TRBJ2-3,TRBV7-9,17,CASRDPKGQGLTDTQYF,TGTGCCAGCAGGGACCCAAAAGGACAGGGCCTCACAGATACGCAGTATTTT
-,-,TRBJ2-3,TRBV11-3,15,CASSFSGVGTDTQYF,TGTGCCAGCAGCTTTTCAGGGGTTGGTACAGATACGCAGTATTTT
-,-,TRBJ2-1,TRBV7-9,15,CASSLSASSYNEQFF,TGTGCCAGCAGCTTAAGCGCGAGCTCCTACAATGAGCAGTTCTTC
-,-,TRBJ2-7,TRBV5-1,13,CASSGHNSYEQYF,TGCGCCAGCAGCGGGCACAACTCCTACGAGCAGTACTTC
-,TRBD1,TRBJ2-5,TRBV11-3,15,CASSTIRGKQETQYF,TGTGCCAGCAGCACCATCAGGGGGAAACAAGAGACCCAGTACTTC
-,TRBD2,TRBJ2-7,TRBV4-3,17,CASSQGLSSGGSYEQYF,TGCGCCAGCAGCCAAGGTCTTTCTAGCGGGGGATCCTACGAGCAGTACTTC
-,-,TRBJ2-3,TRBV4-1,15,CASSQEARDTDTQYF,TGCGCCAGCAGCCAAGAGGCCAGGGACACAGATACGCAGTATTTT
-,TRBD2,TRBJ2-2,TRBV5-4,15,CASRGASGRHRGAVF,TGTGCCAGCAGAGGGGCTAGCGGACGACACCGGGGAGCTGTTTTT
medium-sized,TRBD2,TRBJ2-7,TRBV13,16,CASSLTTSGSDYEQYF,TGTGCCAGCAGCCTAACGACTAGCGGGAGTGACTACGAGCAGTACTTC
-,-,TRBJ1-2,TRBV30,13,CAWSGSGGYGYTF,TGTGCCTGGAGCGGGTCCGGGGGCTATGGCTACACCTTC
-,TRBD2,TRBJ2-2,TRBV7-9,16,CASSQRTSVYTGELFF,TGTGCCAGCAGCCAACGGACTAGCGTTTACACCGGGGAGCTGTTTTTT
-,-,TRBJ1-5,TRBV6-6,11,CASSTGQPQHF,TGTGCCAGCAGTACCGGTCAGCCCCAGCATTTT
-,TRBD1,TRBJ2-7,TRBV6-5,14,CASRSRDRVSEQYF,TGTGCCAGCAGGTCCCGGGACAGGGTAAGCGAGCAGTACTTC
-,TRBD1,TRBJ2-7,TRBV19,16,CASSIDSGTGAYEQYF,TGTGCCAGTAGTATAGATTCCGGGACAGGGGCTTACGAGCAGTACTTC
-,-,TRBJ1-4,TRBV11-2,15,CASSFVVVPYEKLFF,TGTGCCAGCAGCTTCGTAGTAGTTCCATATGAAAAACTGTTTTTT